What follows are 8 T cell receptor beta chains derived from one specimen sequenced in a study of glioma-infiltrating T cells after dendritic cell vaccination. Assay: immunoSEQ multiplex PCR; the TCRdb copy retains only in-frame clones and omits some. Among 45,000 to 50,000 clones, roughly 87% were seen once, and the ten largest hold roughly 11%. Material: blood, obtained before dendritic cell vaccination. These receptors were obtained from a human donor with glioblastoma.

The chain employs TRBV30 and TRBJ1-5, with D possibly TRBD1 on 6 matching bases. This CDR3 spans 13 amino acids. Germline V gives CDR1 GTSNPN, CDR2 SVGIG (reference sequence). The ends were cut back, 8 bases at V and 3 bases at J, with 14 bases in the middle. CDR3 protein: CAGDTGHNQPQHF. DNA for the CDR3: TGTGCCGGAGATACAGGGCACAATCAGCCCCAGCATTTT.

The rearrangement uses TRBV5-5 and TRBJ2-7; D perhaps matches TRBD2 (7 bases). The CDR3 consists of 16 residues. Looked up from germline, CDR1 is SGHKS and CDR2 is YYEKEE (reference sequence). Trimming shortened V by 0 bases and J by 3 bases, and 16 bases separated the two germline ends. The chain's CDR3 is CASSLGGGGPIYEQYF. CDR3 DNA sequence: TGTGCCAGCAGCTTGGGGGGAGGGGGGCCTATCTACGAGCAGTACTTC.

This clone was picked up a small number of times. This chain uses TRBV5-1 with TRBJ2-3; 8 nucleotides align to TRBD1. J gave up 5 bases and V 0 bases, and 5 bases lay outside the gene matches. Germline V CDR1 and CDR2: SGHRS, YFSETQ. The CDR3 has 15 amino acids. CDR3 sequence: CASSLGNRGVDTQYF. CDR3 bases: TGCGCCAGCAGCTTGGGAAACAGGGGGGTAGATACGCAGTATTTT.

This clone was counted a few times. V and J are TRBV7-2 and TRBJ1-4, with D hard to call. Germline CDR1 reads SGHTA; CDR2 reads FQGNSA. This CDR3 is built from 13 residues. Trimming stripped 5 bases from V and 6 bases from J, with 10 bases between. CDR3 coding DNA: TGTGCCAGCAGCGCGGGGTTGGATGAAAAACTGTTTTTT. It translates to CASSAGLDEKLFF.

The CDR3 coding sequence is TGTGCCAGCAGCCAAGGACAGGGATACTACGAGCAGTACTTC. This gives the protein CASSQGQGYYEQYF. This chain joins TRBV4-2 and TRBJ2-7; TRBD1 matches 7 bases. Per the germline V gene, CDR1 is LGHNA and CDR2 is YNFKEQ. There are 14 residues in the CDR3. J was trimmed by 3 bases and V by 1 base; bases with no gene match: 3.

The chain couples TRBV18 to TRBJ1-3, with D uncertain. Germline V gene sequence: CDR1 KGHSH, CDR2 LQKENI. V was cut by 0 bases and J by 3 bases, with 3 bases left in between. The CDR3 totals 13 residues. For the CDR3, the DNA is TGTGCCAGCTCACCACCCGGTGGAAACACCATATATTTT. This encodes CASSPPGGNTIYF.

The chain uses TRBV21-1 and TRBJ1-1; TRBD1, the table's D call, lacks a check against the DNA. TRBV21-1 is a pseudogene segment. This CDR3 comprises 15 residues. The CDR3 nucleotides read TGTGCCAGCAGCTTCCGTCAGGGTCTTAACACTGAAGCTTTCTTT. Protein product: CASSFRQGLNTEAFF.

A few counts support this clone. J is TRBJ2-1 and V is TRBV27; 9 nucleotides line up with TRBD1. The CDR3 has 12 amino acids. Germline-derived CDR1 and CDR2 are MNHEY and SMNVEV (reference sequence). The junction had 6 bases not matched to a gene; V was cut back by 3 bases and J by 15 bases. The CDR3 DNA sequence: TGTGCCAGCAGTTTGCCTGGACAGGGGACGTTCTTC. It specifies CASSLPGQGTFF.